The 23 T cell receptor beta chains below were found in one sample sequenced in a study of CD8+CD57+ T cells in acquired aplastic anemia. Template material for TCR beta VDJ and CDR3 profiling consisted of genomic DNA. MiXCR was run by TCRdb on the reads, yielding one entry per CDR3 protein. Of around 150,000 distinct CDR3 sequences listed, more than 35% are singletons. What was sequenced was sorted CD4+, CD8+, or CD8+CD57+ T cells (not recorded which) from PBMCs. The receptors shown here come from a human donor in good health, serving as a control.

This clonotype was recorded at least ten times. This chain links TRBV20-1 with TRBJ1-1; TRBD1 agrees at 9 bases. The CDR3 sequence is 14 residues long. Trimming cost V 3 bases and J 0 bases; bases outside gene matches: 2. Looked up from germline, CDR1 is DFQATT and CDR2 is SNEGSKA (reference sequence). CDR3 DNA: TGCAGTGCTAGGACAGGGGGGGTGAACACTGAAGCTTTCTTT. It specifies CSARTGGVNTEAFF.

In nucleotides, the CDR3 is TGTGCCACCTCCGGACTAGCGGGGCCTAGCAATGAGCAGTTCTTC. Its translation: CATSGLAGPSNEQFF. This chain links TRBV18 with TRBJ2-1; TRBD2 aligns across 12 bases. The CDR3 sequence is 15 residues long. The germline V gene has CDR1 KGHSH and CDR2 LQKENI. V was pared by 10 bases and J by 6 bases, with 10 bases of the junction left unmatched.

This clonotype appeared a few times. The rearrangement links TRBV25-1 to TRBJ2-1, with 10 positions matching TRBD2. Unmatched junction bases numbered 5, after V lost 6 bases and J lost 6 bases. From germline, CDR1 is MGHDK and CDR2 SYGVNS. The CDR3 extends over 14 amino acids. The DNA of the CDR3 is TGTGCCAGCAGCCCTAGCGGGAGCTGCAATGAGCAGTTCTTC. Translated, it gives CASSPSGSCNEQFF.

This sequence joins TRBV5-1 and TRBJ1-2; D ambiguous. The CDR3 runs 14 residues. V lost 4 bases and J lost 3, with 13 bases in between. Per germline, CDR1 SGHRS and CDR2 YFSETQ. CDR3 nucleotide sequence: TGCGCCAGCAGCCGTGACGGGGTTGACTATGGCTACACCTTC. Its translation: CASSRDGVDYGYTF.

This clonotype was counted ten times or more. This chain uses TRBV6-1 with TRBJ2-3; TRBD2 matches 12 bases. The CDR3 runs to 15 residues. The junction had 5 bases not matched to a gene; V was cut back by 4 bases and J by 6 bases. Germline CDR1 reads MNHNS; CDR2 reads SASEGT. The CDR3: CASSGSSGRGDTQYF. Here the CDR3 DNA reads TGTGCCAGCAGTGGCTCTAGCGGGAGGGGGGATACGCAGTATTTT.

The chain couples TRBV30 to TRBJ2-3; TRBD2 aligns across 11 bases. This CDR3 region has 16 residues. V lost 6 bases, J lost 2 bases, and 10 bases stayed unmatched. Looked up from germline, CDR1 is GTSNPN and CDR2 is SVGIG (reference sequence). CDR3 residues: CACPRASGGNTDTQYF. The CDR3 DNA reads TGTGCCTGTCCCCGGGCTAGCGGGGGGAACACAGATACGCAGTATTTT.

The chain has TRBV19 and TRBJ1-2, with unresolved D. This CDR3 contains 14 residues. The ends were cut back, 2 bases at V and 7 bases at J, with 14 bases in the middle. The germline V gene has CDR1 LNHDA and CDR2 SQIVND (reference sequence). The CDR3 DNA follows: TGTGCCAGTAGTATACGCCCCGATGGCGTTGGCTACACCTTC. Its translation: CASSIRPDGVGYTF.

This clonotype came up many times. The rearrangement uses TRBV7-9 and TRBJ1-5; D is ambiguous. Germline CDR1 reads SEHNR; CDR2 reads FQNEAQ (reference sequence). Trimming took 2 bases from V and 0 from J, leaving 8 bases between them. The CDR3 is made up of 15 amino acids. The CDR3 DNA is TGTGCCAGCAGCTTACTCGGGGATAGCAATCAGCCCCAGCATTTT. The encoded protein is CASSLLGDSNQPQHF.

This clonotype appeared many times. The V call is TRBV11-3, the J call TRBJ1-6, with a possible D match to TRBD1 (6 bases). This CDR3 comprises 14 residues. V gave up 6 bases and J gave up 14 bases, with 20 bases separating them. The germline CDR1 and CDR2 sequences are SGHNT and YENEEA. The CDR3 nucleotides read TGTGCCAGCAGTTATTCGACAGGCCCCCGTGCCCTCCACTTT. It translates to CASSYSTGPRALHF.

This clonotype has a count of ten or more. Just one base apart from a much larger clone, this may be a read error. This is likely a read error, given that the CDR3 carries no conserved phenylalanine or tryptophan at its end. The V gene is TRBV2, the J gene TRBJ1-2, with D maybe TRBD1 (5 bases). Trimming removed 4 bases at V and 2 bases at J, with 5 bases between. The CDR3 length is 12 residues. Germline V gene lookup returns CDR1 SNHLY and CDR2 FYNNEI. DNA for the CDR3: TGTGCCAGCAGTGGACAGAACTATGGCTACACCTCC. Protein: CASSGQNYGYTS.

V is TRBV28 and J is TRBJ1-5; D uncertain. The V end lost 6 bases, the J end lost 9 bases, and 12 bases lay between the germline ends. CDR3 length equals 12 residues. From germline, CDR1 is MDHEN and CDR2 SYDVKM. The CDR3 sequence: CASRPPSGPQHF. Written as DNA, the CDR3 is TGTGCCAGCAGGCCGCCATCGGGGCCCCAGCATTTT.

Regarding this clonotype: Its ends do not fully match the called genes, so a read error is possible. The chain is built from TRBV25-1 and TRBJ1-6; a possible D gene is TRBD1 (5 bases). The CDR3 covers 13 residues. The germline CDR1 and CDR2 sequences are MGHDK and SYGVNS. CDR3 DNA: TGTGTCAGCCAGGGCCGCTTCGGCTCACCCCTCCACTTT. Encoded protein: CVSQGRFGSPLHF.

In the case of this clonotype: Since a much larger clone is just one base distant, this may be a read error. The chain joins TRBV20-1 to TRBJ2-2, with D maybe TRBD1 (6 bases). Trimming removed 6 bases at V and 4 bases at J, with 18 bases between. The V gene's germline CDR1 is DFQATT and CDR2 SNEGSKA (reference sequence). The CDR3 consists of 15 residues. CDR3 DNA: TGCAGTGCAAGAAGGGGGATAGGGGGCACCGGGGAGCTGTTTTTT. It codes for CSARRGIGGTGELFF.

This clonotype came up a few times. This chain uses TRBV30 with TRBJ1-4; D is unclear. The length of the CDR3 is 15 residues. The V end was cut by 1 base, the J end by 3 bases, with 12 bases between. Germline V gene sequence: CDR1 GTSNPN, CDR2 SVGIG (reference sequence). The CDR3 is CAWSAEGSANEKLFF. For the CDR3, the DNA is TGTGCCTGGAGTGCTGAGGGATCAGCTAATGAAAAACTGTTTTTT.

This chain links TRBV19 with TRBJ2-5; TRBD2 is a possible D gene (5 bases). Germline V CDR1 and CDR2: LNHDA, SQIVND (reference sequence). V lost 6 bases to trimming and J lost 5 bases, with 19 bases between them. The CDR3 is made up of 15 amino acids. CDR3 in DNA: TGTGCCAGTAGATCGCTAGCACTCGGAGTTGAGACCCAGTACTTC. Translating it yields CASRSLALGVETQYF. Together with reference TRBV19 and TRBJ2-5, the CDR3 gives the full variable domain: DGGITQSPKYLFRKEGQNVTLSCEQNLNHDAMYWYRQDPGQGLRLIYYSQIVNDFQKGDIAEGYSVSREKKESFPLTVTSAQKNPTAFYLCASRSLALGVETQYFGPGTRLLVL.

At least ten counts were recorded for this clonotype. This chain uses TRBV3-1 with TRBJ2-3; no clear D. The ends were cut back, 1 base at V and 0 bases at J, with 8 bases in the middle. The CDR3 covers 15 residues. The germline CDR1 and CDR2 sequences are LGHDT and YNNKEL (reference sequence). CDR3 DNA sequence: TGTGCCAGCAGCCAAGGCGGTACTAGCACAGATACGCAGTATTTT. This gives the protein CASSQGGTSTDTQYF.

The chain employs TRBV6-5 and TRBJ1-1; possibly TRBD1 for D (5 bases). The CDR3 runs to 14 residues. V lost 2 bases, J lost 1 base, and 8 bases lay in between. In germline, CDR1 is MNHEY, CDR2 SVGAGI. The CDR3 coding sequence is TGTGCCAGCAGTTACGACAGAAAGAACACTGAAGCTTTCTTT. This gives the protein CASSYDRKNTEAFF.

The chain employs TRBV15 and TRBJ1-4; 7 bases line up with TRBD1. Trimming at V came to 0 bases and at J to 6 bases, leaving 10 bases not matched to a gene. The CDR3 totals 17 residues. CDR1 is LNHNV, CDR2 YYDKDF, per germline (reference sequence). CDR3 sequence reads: CATSRDHQTGIYEKLFF. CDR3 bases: TGTGCCACCAGCAGAGATCATCAGACAGGGATTTATGAAAAACTGTTTTTT.

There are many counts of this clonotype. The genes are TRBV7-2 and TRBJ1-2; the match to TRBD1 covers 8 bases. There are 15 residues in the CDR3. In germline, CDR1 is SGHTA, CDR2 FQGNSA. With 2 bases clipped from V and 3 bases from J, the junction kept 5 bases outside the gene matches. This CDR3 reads CASSLRTGTDYGYTF. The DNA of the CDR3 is TGTGCCAGCAGCTTACGGACAGGGACTGACTATGGCTACACCTTC.

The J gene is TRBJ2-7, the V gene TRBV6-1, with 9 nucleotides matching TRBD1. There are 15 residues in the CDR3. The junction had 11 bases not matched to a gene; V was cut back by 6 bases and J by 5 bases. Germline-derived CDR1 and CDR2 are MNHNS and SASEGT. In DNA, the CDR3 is TGTGCCAGCAGCTCGAATCCGGGACAGGGTCACGAGCAGTACTTC. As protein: CASSSNPGQGHEQYF.

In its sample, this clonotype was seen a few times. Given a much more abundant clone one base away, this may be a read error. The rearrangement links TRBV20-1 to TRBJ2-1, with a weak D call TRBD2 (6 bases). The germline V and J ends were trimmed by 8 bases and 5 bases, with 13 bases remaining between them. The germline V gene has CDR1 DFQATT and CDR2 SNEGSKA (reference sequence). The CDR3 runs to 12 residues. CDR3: CSPRTTNNEQFF. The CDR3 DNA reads TGCAGTCCCAGGACTACCAACAATGAGCAGTTCTTC.

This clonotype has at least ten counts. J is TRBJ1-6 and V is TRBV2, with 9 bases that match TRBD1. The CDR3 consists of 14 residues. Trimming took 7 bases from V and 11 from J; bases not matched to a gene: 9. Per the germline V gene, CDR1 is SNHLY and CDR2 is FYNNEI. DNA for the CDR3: TGTGCCAGCACCGCGGGACAGGGAGTGCCACCCCTCCACTTT. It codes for CASTAGQGVPPLHF. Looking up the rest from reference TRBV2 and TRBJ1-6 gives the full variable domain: EPEVTQTPSHQVTQMGQEVILRCVPISNHLYFYWYRQILGQKVEFLVSFYNNEISEKSEIFDDQFSVERPDGSNFTLKIRSTKLEDSAMYFCASTAGQGVPPLHFGNGTRLTVT.

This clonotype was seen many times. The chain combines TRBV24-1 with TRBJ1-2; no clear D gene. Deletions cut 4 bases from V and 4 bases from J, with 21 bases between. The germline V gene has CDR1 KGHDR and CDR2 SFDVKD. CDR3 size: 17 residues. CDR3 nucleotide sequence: TGTGCCACCAGTGAACCTAATTATGGCCCCGAGATCTATGGCTACACCTTC. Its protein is CATSEPNYGPEIYGYTF.